Below, 21 T cell receptor beta chains from the same sample are listed, as sequenced in a study of cytomegalovirus exposure and HLA in healthy donors. The PCR had 60 Vbeta and 13 Jbeta primers. The data were produced by immunoSEQ multiplex PCR, yet TCRdb's version contains in-frame clones alone and is incomplete. The sample consists of 70,000 to 95,000 clones, roughly 79% of them appearing once. The specimen sequenced was PBMCs. Every receptor here comes from a woman aged 25 to 39 in good health and CMV-seronegative.

The V call is TRBV27, the J call TRBJ2-5; D may be TRBD1 (5 bases). The CDR3 is made up of 13 amino acids. V gave up 3 bases and J gave up 4 bases, with 9 bases separating them. The germline gives CDR1 MNHEY, CDR2 SMNVEV (reference sequence). The chain's CDR3 is CASSFRDRETQYF. CDR3 nucleotide sequence: TGTGCCAGCAGTTTTCGAGACAGAGAGACCCAGTACTTC.

Here the CDR3 reads CASSLGRRIQGDRAYSYEQYF. In nucleotides, the CDR3 is TGTGCCAGCAGCTTAGGCCGGAGGATCCAAGGAGACAGGGCATATTCCTACGAGCAGTACTTC. V and J are TRBV13 and TRBJ2-5, with 7 bases lining up with TRBD1. The better agreement between TRBJ2-7 and the DNA end casts doubt on the J call. Germline V CDR1 and CDR2: PRHDT, FYEKMQ (reference sequence). CDR3 length equals 21 residues.

V is TRBV28 and J is TRBJ1-2, with D possibly matching TRBD1 (5 bases). Germline values: CDR1 MDHEN, CDR2 SYDVKM. The V gene lost 3 bases and the J gene lost 5 bases, with 7 bases spanning the gap. CDR3 length: 12 amino acids. The CDR3 protein is CASSLPGYGYTF. Written as DNA, the CDR3 is TGTGCCAGCAGTTTGCCAGGGTATGGCTACACCTTC.

CDR3 nucleotide sequence: TGTGCCAGCAGTTTAGGGTTAGCGGGAGGGCCATCATTTCCAGATACGCAGTATTTT. It is translated as CASSLGLAGGPSFPDTQYF. V is TRBV28 and J is TRBJ2-3; the match to TRBD2 covers 11 bases. This CDR3 is built from 19 residues. The J segment lost 4 bases and the V segment lost 2 bases, leaving 14 bases of the junction unmatched. Germline V CDR1 and CDR2: MDHEN, SYDVKM.

This chain links TRBV18 with TRBJ1-1; D remains ambiguous. This CDR3 is built from 13 residues. Trimming stripped 3 bases from V and 1 base from J, with 6 bases between. Germline V lookup: CDR1 KGHSH, CDR2 LQKENI. The DNA for the CDR3 is TGTGCCAGCTCACCGGAGAAGAACACTGAAGCTTTCTTT. Protein sequence: CASSPEKNTEAFF.

Note on this clone: The germline gene is not matched at one end of the junction; a read error may be the cause. V gene TRBV7-9 combines with J gene TRBJ1-1; D is possibly TRBD1 (6 bases). From germline, CDR1 is SEHNR and CDR2 FQNEAQ (reference sequence). The CDR3 runs 15 residues. This chain's CDR3 is CSSSPFLGGGFQAFF. DNA for the CDR3: TGTTCCAGCAGCCCCTTCTTGGGGGGGGGCTTCCAAGCTTTCTTT.

V and J are TRBV5-4 and TRBJ2-1; TRBD2 matches at 9 bases. This CDR3 contains 15 residues. CDR1 is SGHNT and CDR2 is YYREEE in the germline V gene (reference sequence). The V segment lost 6 bases and the J segment 6 bases; nucleotides outside the gene matches: 10. The chain's CDR3 is CASNRGAGGGNEQFF. CDR3 coding DNA: TGTGCCAGCAACCGAGGGGCGGGAGGGGGCAATGAGCAGTTCTTC. Supplemented by reference TRBV5-4 and TRBJ2-1, the full variable domain reads ETGVTQSPTHLIKTRGQQVTLRCSSQSGHNTVSWYQQALGQGPQFIFQYYREEENGRGNFPPRFSGLQFPNYSSELNVNALELDDSALYLCASNRGAGGGNEQFFGPGTRLTVL.

In this sample, this clone turned up a few times. J is TRBJ1-3 and V is TRBV9; a weak D match, TRBD1 (5 bases). CDR3 length: 14 amino acids. V lost 3 bases and J 1 base, leaving 8 bases between the germline ends. In germline, CDR1 is SGDLS, CDR2 YYNGEE. CDR3 sequence reads: CASSGGGSGNTIYF. The CDR3 coding sequence is TGTGCCAGCAGCGGGGGCGGTTCTGGAAACACCATATATTTT.

This clone was detected once. The gene calls are TRBV9 and TRBJ2-2; 7 bases align to TRBD1. The germline V gene has CDR1 SGDLS and CDR2 YYNGEE. The CDR3 loop spans 17 amino acids. The J segment lost 3 bases and the V segment lost 0 bases, leaving 8 bases of the junction unmatched. The CDR3 region is CASSVVGTDIYTGELFF. CDR3 bases: TGTGCCAGCAGCGTAGTCGGGACAGATATTTACACCGGGGAGCTGTTTTTT.

The V and J genes are TRBV5-6 and TRBJ2-7; D is undetermined. This CDR3 region has 13 residues. V was cut by 2 bases and J by 1 base, with 7 bases left in between. Looked up from germline, CDR1 is SGHDT and CDR2 is YYEEEE. In DNA, the CDR3 is TGTGCCAGCAGCTTACGGGTATCCTACGAGCAGTACTTC. Its translation: CASSLRVSYEQYF. The variable domain in full, completed from reference TRBV5-6 and TRBJ2-7, reads DAGVTQSPTHLIKTRGQQVTLRCSPKSGHDTVSWYQQALGQGPQFIFQYYEEEERQRGNFPDRFSGHQFPNYSSELNVNALLLGDSALYLCASSLRVSYEQYFGPGTRLTVT.

This rearrangement joins TRBV19 to TRBJ1-4; TRBD1 matches 7 bases. CDR3 length: 15 amino acids. V was clipped by 5 bases and J by 8 bases; unmatched bases: 11. The germline V gene has CDR1 LNHDA and CDR2 SQIVND (reference sequence). The CDR3 protein is CASSPTGLTGEKLFF. The CDR3 nucleotides read TGTGCCAGTAGTCCGACTGGGTTGACAGGGGAAAAACTGTTTTTT.

The chain uses TRBV10-1 and TRBJ2-5, with D possibly matching TRBD2 (7 bases). TRBJ2-7 matches the DNA end more closely, so the J call is doubtful. This CDR3 spans 13 amino acids. Germline V gene data show CDR1 as WNHNN and CDR2 as SYGVQD (reference sequence). The CDR3 region is CASTAGEGYEQYF. The CDR3 coding sequence is TGCGCCAGCACCGCAGGGGAGGGCTACGAGCAGTACTTC.

This clone was counted between two and nine times. CDR3 nucleotide sequence: TGTGCCAGCAGTCCGCGACGAGGACAGATGAACACTGAAGCTTTCTTT. This codes for CASSPRRGQMNTEAFF. V is TRBV6-6 and J is TRBJ1-1; tentative D call: TRBD1 (6 bases). The CDR3 is 16 amino acids. CDR1 is MNHNY, CDR2 SVGAGI, per germline (reference sequence). The V and J ends lost 5 bases and 0 bases respectively, with 16 bases between them.

The V gene is TRBV5-6, the J gene TRBJ2-5, with unresolved D. The germline CDR1 and CDR2 sequences are SGHDT and YYEEEE. The CDR3 has 14 amino acids. Trimming stripped 0 bases from V and 5 bases from J, with 11 bases between. The CDR3 here is CASSLVAHDETQYF. The CDR3 DNA reads as TGTGCCAGCAGCTTGGTTGCACATGATGAGACCCAGTACTTC. Full variable domain (remainder filled in from reference TRBV5-6 and TRBJ2-5): DAGVTQSPTHLIKTRGQQVTLRCSPKSGHDTVSWYQQALGQGPQFIFQYYEEEERQRGNFPDRFSGHQFPNYSSELNVNALLLGDSALYLCASSLVAHDETQYFGPGTRLLVL.

The rearrangement joins TRBV5-1 to TRBJ2-3, with D perhaps TRBD2 (6 bases). Trimming left V 3 bases short and J 4 bases short, with 12 bases between. CDR3 length: 14 residues. Germline-derived CDR1 and CDR2 are SGHRS and YFSETQ. As DNA, the CDR3 is TGCGCCAGCAGCTCGGGGAGGCCGGCAGATACGCAGTATTTT. It yields the protein CASSSGRPADTQYF.

The CDR3 spells CASSHGLAGGPSQYF. DNA for the CDR3: TGTGCCAGCAGCCATGGACTAGCGGGAGGGCCTTCGCAGTATTTT. The chain recombines TRBV5-4 with TRBJ2-3, with TRBD2 matching 15 bases. V trimming: 4 bases; J trimming: 10 bases; junction bases outside the gene matches: 7. Germline lookup yields CDR1 SGHNT and CDR2 YYREEE (reference sequence). CDR3 length: 15 amino acids.

The rearrangement links TRBV5-1 to TRBJ2-1, with TRBD1 matching 11 bases. J lost 8 bases, V lost 2 bases, and 3 bases had no gene match. The CDR3 runs 14 residues. Germline V gene sequence: CDR1 SGHRS, CDR2 YFSETQ. This chain's CDR3 is CASSFWDRGDEQFF. In DNA form, the CDR3 reads TGCGCCAGCAGCTTTTGGGACAGGGGGGATGAGCAGTTCTTC. The variable domain in full, completed from reference TRBV5-1 and TRBJ2-1, reads KAGVTQTPRYLIKTRGQQVTLSCSPISGHRSVSWYQQTPGQGLQFLFEYFSETQRNKGNFPGRFSGRQFSNSRSEMNVSTLELGDSALYLCASSFWDRGDEQFFGPGTRLTVL.

The rearrangement links TRBV5-1 to TRBJ2-5; D may be TRBD1 (6 bases). Germline-derived CDR1 and CDR2 are SGHRS and YFSETQ. The CDR3 length is 14 residues. The V and J ends lost 0 bases and 3 bases respectively, with 9 bases between them. Written as DNA, the CDR3 is TGCGCCAGCAGCTTGGCCAAGGGGGAAGAGACCCAGTACTTC. This sequence encodes CASSLAKGEETQYF.

This clone was found once. This chain joins TRBV19 and TRBJ2-5; 7 bases line up with TRBD2. The CDR3 runs 16 residues. CDR1 is LNHDA and CDR2 is SQIVND in the germline V gene (reference sequence). The ends lost 7 bases at V and 3 bases at J; junction bases unmatched: 14. The CDR3 nucleotides are TGTGCCAGTACTCCGAGTGGCCCGGGAGGTAAAGAGACCCAGTACTTC. It encodes CASTPSGPGGKETQYF. Full variable domain (outside the CDR3, taken from reference TRBV19 and TRBJ2-5): DGGITQSPKYLFRKEGQNVTLSCEQNLNHDAMYWYRQDPGQGLRLIYYSQIVNDFQKGDIAEGYSVSREKKESFPLTVTSAQKNPTAFYLCASTPSGPGGKETQYFGPGTRLLVL.

The CDR3: CASRPREVVIDTQYF. The CDR3 DNA reads TGTGCCAGCAGGCCTCGGGAGGTGGTTATAGATACGCAGTATTTT. The chain recombines TRBV6-1 with TRBJ2-3; 7 bases fit TRBD2. With V trimmed by 6 bases and J by 5 bases, 11 bases remained unmatched. Per the germline V gene, CDR1 is MNHNS and CDR2 is SASEGT. The CDR3 extends over 15 amino acids.

The rearrangement joins TRBV28 to TRBJ2-3; D may be TRBD2 (6 bases). The CDR3 is 15 amino acids. Germline lookup yields CDR1 MDHEN and CDR2 SYDVKM. Trimming removed 3 bases from V and 0 bases from J, with 10 bases in between. The CDR3, as DNA: TGTGCCAGCAGTTTTCGGGACTTTAGCACAGATACGCAGTATTTT. This sequence encodes CASSFRDFSTDTQYF.